This TCR beta chain appears in the sequencing data of a study of blood T cell repertoires in COVID-19. Turning to the study itself: Spain, Italy and the United States supplied samples that represented acute and convalescent COVID-19. T cells, B-cell-depleted T cells, or PBMCs supplied cDNA or gDNA.

Original analysis: Amplification from reference gene primers served as the basis for estimated nucleated cell counts. Measured with immunoSEQ multiplex PCR; TCRdb has only the in-frame clones, and not every one. V and J calls and clone size are as listed in that table; D and trimming were resolved from the DNA. This sample has about 200,000 clones, with roughly 92% found just once. One Seattle source followed patients from active infection through their disease course. The TCR was taken from a man aged 60-69 years with COVID-19, enrolled during active disease. Material: peripheral blood.

The CDR3 here is CASSLAAYNEQFF. In nucleotides, the CDR3 is TGTGCCAGCAGTTTGGCAGCCTACAATGAGCAGTTCTTC. The chain combines TRBV12-3 or TRBV12-4 with TRBJ2-1; the D is unclear. Trimming stripped 3 bases from V and 2 bases from J, with 5 bases between. The CDR3 is 13 amino acids.